This T cell receptor beta chain was found in a study of shared clonotypes between healthy human individuals (dated by TCRdb to the early 2020s). For the wider study: A few men and two women, aged 18 to 49 years, made up the cohort. Leukapheresis yielded between about 0.8 and 9.5 billion PBMCs per donor. For each donor, CD4 naive and CD4 memory were each run on three plates, CD8 naive on two plates, and CD8 memory on one plate. To increase sequencing depth and limit assay-specific biases, different laboratories used diverse techniques to prepare libraries and sequence TCR repertoires. Blood TCR repertoires of about 5 healthy adults were deeply sequenced to estimate repertoire size and the extent of clonotype sharing between individuals. Overall results and qualifications from the work: Only blood was sampled, and tissue TCR repertoires likely differ from those in blood. The genetic and exposure-history diversity represented was limited by the small number of donors. Sharing across a handful of donors was observed for around 5% of naive CD4, under 4% of naive CD8, roughly 2.3% of memory CD4, and less than 0.45% of memory CD8 clonotypes. Incomplete sequencing was indicated by rarefaction of sorted-subset datasets, despite the large sequencing depth. Clonotypes shared by all four sorted-subset donors showed higher generation probabilities than non-shared clonotypes. Pairwise subsampling led to the expectation that sequencing depth would affect the degree of clonotype sharing among donors. Larger estimated clonotype richness was generally found for naive subsets than for memory subsets.

As for this clone: It has no known antigen specificity. Per-base qualities were not stored, and no clone one base away is much larger.

Using the deep immunoSEQ assay, multiplex PCR amplified TCR CDR3 regions from genomic DNA. Genomic DNA extracted from each cell subset was distributed evenly over all wells of several immunoSEQ 96-well plates, and each plate served as one replicate. For sorted subsets, 150 to 250 ng genomic DNA, equal to 30,000 to 35,000 T cell genomes, was loaded into each replicate PCR. The purified libraries were quantified using a Qubit 3.0 fluorometer, sized with a Bioanalyzer 2100, and then quantified again using the KAPA Library Quantification kit. Every immunoSEQ 96-well plate was sequenced on a dedicated single-read 150-cycle Illumina NextSeq 550 flow cell. The study's own analysis went as follows. Because the immunoSEQ output held only junctional sequences and lacked quality scores, the filtering could not match the filtering applied to full-length reads. Sequences were annotated with PyIR, a Python wrapper for IgBLAST v1.9, using IMGT germline references to assign V/J genes and CDR3. Reads were removed for weak V/J assignments (E-value above 1e-6), missing CDR3, stop codons, out-of-frame junctions, or ambiguous translated residues. V3J clonotypes were defined as sequences sharing an identical inferred V gene, J gene, and CDR3 amino acid sequence. To compute the percentage overlap between repertoires, the number of shared unique clonotypes was divided by the size of the smaller repertoire. Repertoire richness was assessed with RTK rarefaction, the Chao1 estimator, and Recon v2.1 estimates of unobserved clonotypes. OLGA was used to compute generation probabilities for all TCRbeta clonotypes that the gDNA method yielded from several donors. TCRdb holds this immuneACCESS table with in-frame rearrangements only. Some clones are missing; in checked studies, unresolved V genes explain under half, and the rest has no known cause. That table gives V, J and clone size, and the DNA gave D and trimming. This sample lists about 2.4 million clones; 93% were detected once. Approximately 0.37% of the sample is in the top ten clones.

Healthy HIV-negative adults with no recently reported acute infections or vaccinations were included as donors. Every donor was a Caucasian adult residing in Nashville, Tennessee, USA. CD4+ T cells were enriched through magnetic negative selection, after which naive cells were positively selected on CD45RA and the remaining negative fraction served as the memory subset. Blood was obtained by leukapheresis, after which PBMCs were separated by Ficoll-Histopaque density gradient centrifugation and cryopreserved in liquid nitrogen vapor phase. Purity and quantity of every magnetically sorted T cell population were checked by analytical flow cytometry. Each sorted fraction had its genomic DNA isolated and then quantified by UV absorbance on a Nanodrop 2000c. This TCR was recovered from a young man in good health. Some clones in this sample may be carry-over from other donors' samples. Sequenced sample: naive CD4+ T cells from PBMCs. The label giving this sample's cell subset or site can be read as: CD45RA+ positively selected.

The bases are TGTGCCAGCACGCTAGGTAGCACAGATACGCAGTATTTT. This codes for CASTLGSTDTQYF. Recombination connected TRBV25-1 to TRBJ2-3, with the D segment identity uncertain. From the cysteine through the phenylalanine, the CDR3 covers 13 amino acids. This entry keeps only the CDR3 DNA: 39 bases, framed from base 1. V was cut back by 7 bases and J by 0 bases, leaving a gap of 8 bases between them. Taken from the germline V gene, the CDR1 and CDR2 loops are MGHDK and SYGVNS. The variable domain in full, with residues beyond the CDR3 obtained from the reference TRBV25-1 and TRBJ2-3 genes, is EADIYQTPRYLVIGTGKKITLECSQTMGHDKMYWYQQDPGMELHLIHYSYGVNSTEKGDLSSESTVSRIRTEHFPLTLESARPSHTSQYLCASTLGSTDTQYFGPGTRLTVL.